The 10 T cell receptor beta chains below were found in one sample sequenced in a study of T cell responses to AZD1222 COVID-19 vaccine. The table came from immunoSEQ multiplex PCR; TCRdb's copy has only in-frame clones and leaves some out. The profile shows 100,000 to 150,000 clones, around nine tenths of them singletons. Sequenced here: peripheral blood, sampled on day 0 of AZD1222 vaccination. These receptors were collected from an adult in good health.

The chain recombines TRBV25-1 with TRBJ1-2, with D tentatively TRBD1 (6 bases). V shed 5 bases and J shed 7 bases, with 14 bases lying between them. The CDR3 extends over 13 amino acids. From germline, CDR1 is MGHDK and CDR2 SYGVNS. CDR3 DNA: TGTGCCAGCAGTCCCGGGGGGCATATTGGCTACACCTTC. This sequence encodes CASSPGGHIGYTF.

The chain carries TRBV7-8 and TRBJ1-2; 7 bases line up with TRBD1. This CDR3 spans 14 amino acids. CDR1 SGHVS and CDR2 FQNEAQ come from the germline V gene. The junction had 3 bases not matched to a gene; V was cut back by 2 bases and J by 3 bases. CDR3 sequence: CASSLQGQDYGYTF. The CDR3 DNA is TGTGCCAGCAGCTTACAAGGACAGGACTATGGCTACACCTTC.

This chain links TRBV5-4 with TRBJ2-7; no clear D. Per germline, CDR1 SGHNT and CDR2 YYREEE (reference sequence). Trimming shortened V by 2 bases and J by 6 bases, and 9 bases separated the two germline ends. This CDR3 spans 12 amino acids. The CDR3 region has the DNA TGTGCCAGCAGCTTTGACGGGCGCGAGCAGTACTTC. As protein: CASSFDGREQYF.

CDR3: CASSLVGYTF. CDR3 DNA sequence: TGTGCCAGCAGCTTAGTTGGCTACACCTTC. J is TRBJ1-2 and V is TRBV7-9, with D hard to call. V lost 1 base and J 7 bases, leaving 1 base between the germline ends. This CDR3 region has 10 residues. From germline, CDR1 is SEHNR and CDR2 FQNEAQ (reference sequence).

The chain uses TRBV18 and TRBJ2-1; 13 positions agree with TRBD2. The CDR3 is 16 residues long. Germline V gene data show CDR1 as KGHSH and CDR2 as LQKENI. The J segment lost 7 bases and the V segment lost 0 bases, leaving 3 bases of the junction unmatched. Written as DNA, the CDR3 is TGTGCCAGCTCACCACCGGGACTAGCGGGACAGAATGAGCAGTTCTTC. Amino acid sequence: CASSPPGLAGQNEQFF.

This chain connects TRBV2 to TRBJ2-1; 10 bases match TRBD2. V lost 1 base and J lost 9; bases outside the gene matches: 6. Germline assignment: CDR1 SNHLY and CDR2 FYNNEI. CDR3 length: 15 residues. This CDR3 reads CASSEGLAGVVEQFF. As DNA, the CDR3 is TGTGCCAGCAGTGAAGGGCTAGCGGGAGTCGTTGAGCAGTTCTTC.

The chain carries TRBV7-8 and TRBJ1-1, with TRBD1 as a possible D gene (6 bases). The germline V gene has CDR1 SGHVS and CDR2 FQNEAQ. Between the trimmed V and J ends, which lost 5 bases and 6 bases, there was a span of 16 bases. The CDR3 has 14 residues. CDR3 loop: CASSQEGEGPEAFF. Here the CDR3 DNA reads TGTGCCAGCAGCCAAGAGGGGGAGGGCCCTGAAGCTTTCTTT. Complete variable domain (other parts from reference TRBV7-8 and TRBJ1-1): GAGVSQSPRYKVAKRGQDVALRCDPISGHVSLFWYQQALGQGPEFLTYFQNEAQLDKSGLPSDRFFAERPEGSVSTLKIQRTQQEDSAVYLCASSQEGEGPEAFFGQGTRLTVV.

For the CDR3, the DNA is TGTGCCAGCAGCCCGAGCGGGACCTCCTACGAGCAGTACTTC. This gives the protein CASSPSGTSYEQYF. The chain couples TRBV11-3 to TRBJ2-7, with 7 bases fitting TRBD2. This CDR3 contains 14 residues. The germline V gene encodes CDR1 SGHNT and CDR2 YENEEA. Germline trimming cut 5 bases from V and 0 bases from J; bases unmatched to any gene: 4.

This clone was counted a single time. The J gene is TRBJ2-5, the V gene TRBV3-1 (or the pseudogene TRBV3-2); perhaps TRBD1 as D (6 bases). The germline V and J ends were trimmed by 4 bases and 3 bases, with 9 bases remaining between them. CDR1 is LGHDT, CDR2 YNNKEL, per germline (reference sequence). This CDR3 is 13 amino acids long. CDR3 loop: CASSPWTEETQYF. CDR3 DNA sequence: TGTGCCAGCAGCCCGTGGACAGAAGAGACCCAGTACTTC.

The chain carries TRBV7-9 and TRBJ2-1; perhaps TRBD2 as D (5 bases). V gave up 6 bases and J gave up 9 bases, with 18 bases separating them. CDR1 is SEHNR and CDR2 is FQNEAQ in the germline V gene (reference sequence). This CDR3 region has 14 residues. The CDR3 region has the DNA TGTGCCAGCAGGCCCCCCGAGGGCCTTAGTGAGCAGTTCTTC. Translation gives CASRPPEGLSEQFF.